This record covers a single TCR beta chain. V trimming: 1 base; J trimming: 6 bases; junction bases outside the gene matches: 2. The CDR3 loop spans 15 amino acids. Germline V CDR1 and CDR2: SEHNR, FQNEAQ (reference sequence). This entry belongs to a study of cytomegalovirus exposure and HLA in healthy donors. Across the whole study: Of the donors genotyped, about 390 in all, less than 90% fell in the Caucasian-associated ancestry cluster.

Researchers ran the PCR with 60 Vbeta and 13 Jbeta primers. Clones were read by immunoSEQ multiplex PCR, and TCRdb kept only the in-frame ones, dropping some. This table has approximately 190,000 clones, approximately 81% appearing once. The source is a man aged 50 to 59 in good health and CMV-seronegative. The sample taken for sequencing was PBMCs. V and J are TRBV7-9 and TRBJ1-6; 8 nucleotides align to TRBD1. Here the CDR3 DNA reads TGTGCCAGCAGCTTAGGGACAGGGTCTAATTCACCCCTCCACTTT. Translating it yields CASSLGTGSNSPLHF. Together with reference TRBV7-9 and TRBJ1-6, the CDR3 gives the full variable domain: DTGVSQNPRHKITKRGQNVTFRCDPISEHNRLYWYRQTLGQGPEFLTYFQNEAQLEKSRLLSDRFSAERPKGSFSTLEIQRTEQGDSAMYLCASSLGTGSNSPLHFGNGTRLTVT.